The 22 T cell receptor beta chains presented below share a single source sample, sequenced in a study of cytotoxic CD8 clonotypes in ibrutinib-treated CLL. Method: immunoSEQ multiplex PCR; TCRdb's copy keeps in-frame clones and lacks some. The sample comprises 200,000 to 250,000 clones, 79% of which are singletons, and 10% to 12% rests with the top ten. Sample: PBMCs, taken after 12 months of ibrutinib treatment. All receptors derive from a human donor with chronic lymphocytic leukemia.

The CDR3 nucleotides read TGTGCCAGTAGTGTACTAGCGGGAGGGGCGTATGAGCAGTACTTC. Its protein product is CASSVLAGGAYEQYF. The rearrangement links TRBV19 to TRBJ2-7, with 13 positions matching TRBD2. V trimming: 5 bases; J trimming: 7 bases; junction bases outside the gene matches: 8. The CDR3 runs 15 residues. Germline CDR1 is LNHDA and CDR2 is SQIVND (reference sequence).

The V call is TRBV5-1, the J call TRBJ2-1; 7 positions match TRBD2. V lost 3 bases and J lost 5; bases outside the gene matches: 5. The CDR3 has 14 amino acids. CDR1 is SGHRS, CDR2 YFSETQ, per germline. Written as DNA, the CDR3 is TGCGCCAGCAGCTACGGGACTAACAACAATGAGCAGTTCTTC. Translation gives CASSYGTNNNEQFF.

The chain joins TRBV28 to TRBJ1-2, with 9 bases fitting TRBD1. The junction had 11 bases not matched to a gene; V was cut back by 5 bases and J by 4 bases. The CDR3 spans 16 residues. Germline V lookup: CDR1 MDHEN, CDR2 SYDVKM. DNA for the CDR3: TGTGCCAGCAGTCGAGGGACCGGGACAGGGACCTATGGCTACACCTTC. It specifies CASSRGTGTGTYGYTF.

V is TRBV19 and J is TRBJ1-2; D not certain. Germline loops: CDR1 LNHDA, CDR2 SQIVND (reference sequence). The CDR3 is 12 residues long. The V and J ends lost 3 bases and 6 bases respectively, with 8 bases between them. CDR3 sequence reads: CASSMGEHGYTF. DNA for the CDR3: TGTGCCAGTAGTATGGGTGAGCATGGCTACACCTTC. The full variable domain, its missing parts supplied by reference TRBV19 and TRBJ1-2, is DGGITQSPKYLFRKEGQNVTLSCEQNLNHDAMYWYRQDPGQGLRLIYYSQIVNDFQKGDIAEGYSVSREKKESFPLTVTSAQKNPTAFYLCASSMGEHGYTFGSGTRLTVV.

The gene calls are TRBV14 and TRBJ2-3, with 10 bases fitting TRBD2. Germline trimming cut 3 bases from V and 2 bases from J; bases unmatched to any gene: 5. Per the germline V gene, CDR1 is SGHDN and CDR2 is FVKESK. This CDR3 has 16 residues. CDR3 sequence: CASSHPGTSATDTQYF. The CDR3 DNA sequence: TGTGCCAGCAGCCACCCCGGGACTAGCGCCACAGATACGCAGTATTTT.

This clone was detected only a few times. This chain connects TRBV6-4 to TRBJ2-3; 12 bases align to TRBD2. The CDR3 spans 15 residues. Germline V gene sequence: CDR1 MRHNA, CDR2 SNTAGT. J gave up 4 bases and V 5 bases, and 4 bases lay outside the gene matches. DNA of the CDR3: TGTGCCAGCAGTTCTAGCGGGGGGGCCGCAGATACGCAGTATTTT. Amino acids: CASSSSGGAADTQYF.

This clone was seen more than once but under ten times. The rearrangement uses TRBV2 and TRBJ1-5, with no clear D. The germline V and J ends were trimmed by 5 bases and 0 bases, with 11 bases remaining between them. The length of the CDR3 is 15 residues. Germline CDR1 reads SNHLY; CDR2 reads FYNNEI. The CDR3 here is CASSSGIHSNQPQHF. In DNA form, the CDR3 reads TGTGCCAGCAGTAGCGGAATCCATAGCAATCAGCCCCAGCATTTT. The full variable domain, with the rest looked up from reference TRBV2 and TRBJ1-5, is EPEVTQTPSHQVTQMGQEVILRCVPISNHLYFYWYRQILGQKVEFLVSFYNNEISEKSEIFDDQFSVERPDGSNFTLKIRSTKLEDSAMYFCASSSGIHSNQPQHFGDGTRLSIL.

This clone was observed once. J is TRBJ2-7 and V is TRBV27, with 8 positions matching TRBD2. The CDR3 is made up of 14 amino acids. Germline V gene sequence: CDR1 MNHEY, CDR2 SMNVEV (reference sequence). After removal of 5 bases from V and 3 bases from J, the junction contained 6 bases not matched to a gene. The CDR3 coding sequence is TGTGCCAGCAGTCCAAGCGGGGGAGTCTACGAGCAGTACTTC. Amino acids: CASSPSGGVYEQYF.

The CDR3 reads CASSSTQGENTEAFF. DNA of the CDR3: TGTGCCAGCAGTTCGACACAGGGGGAGAACACTGAAGCTTTCTTT. V is TRBV6-5 and J is TRBJ1-1, with 8 bases that match TRBD1. Unmatched junction bases numbered 5, after V lost 4 bases and J lost 1 base. This CDR3 is built from 15 residues. Per the germline V gene, CDR1 is MNHEY and CDR2 is SVGAGI.

The V gene is TRBV18, the J gene TRBJ1-5; D gene unclear. This CDR3 has 13 residues. V was shortened by 3 bases and J by 7 bases, with 10 bases between the two germline ends. Germline values: CDR1 KGHSH, CDR2 LQKENI. CDR3 sequence (DNA): TGTGCCAGCTCACCGGGAGGGTACCAGCCCCAGCATTTT. This gives the protein CASSPGGYQPQHF. The whole variable domain, filled in from reference TRBV18 and TRBJ1-5, reads NAGVMQNPRHLVRRRGQEARLRCSPMKGHSHVYWYRQLPEEGLKFMVYLQKENIIDESGMPKERFSAEFPKEGPSILRIQQVVRGDSAAYFCASSPGGYQPQHFGDGTRLSIL.

The gene calls are TRBV7-6 and TRBJ2-2; D is perhaps TRBD1 or TRBD2 (5 bases each). Deletions cut 6 bases from V and 1 base from J, with 9 bases between. CDR3 length: 14 residues. Germline-derived CDR1 and CDR2 are SGHVS and FNYEAQ. CDR3 protein: CASRGTVNTGELFF. In DNA form, the CDR3 reads TGTGCCAGCAGAGGGACGGTGAACACCGGGGAGCTGTTTTTT.

The V and J genes are TRBV5-6 and TRBJ1-2, with TRBD1 matching over 8 bases. In germline, CDR1 is SGHDT, CDR2 YYEEEE. The CDR3 has 14 residues. Trimming at V came to 3 bases and at J to 6 bases, leaving 7 bases not matched to a gene. The CDR3 bases are TGTGCCAGCAGCTCCGGACAGGGACAGGATGGCTACACCTTC. Its translation is CASSSGQGQDGYTF.

The chain couples TRBV25-1 to TRBJ1-1, with D uncertain. V gave up 2 bases and J gave up 4 bases, with 8 bases separating them. The CDR3 sequence is 13 residues long. Per the germline V gene, CDR1 is MGHDK and CDR2 is SYGVNS. CDR3 nucleotide sequence: TGTGCCAGCAGTGAAGTGGGTTCCACTGAAGCTTTCTTT. Amino acid sequence: CASSEVGSTEAFF.

The chain combines TRBV18 with TRBJ2-7; D call uncertain. The CDR3 covers 13 residues. CDR1 is KGHSH, CDR2 LQKENI, per germline. Trimming took 2 bases from V and 5 from J, leaving 10 bases between them. CDR3 nucleotides: TGTGCCAGCTCACCAGCGACCGTCCACGAGCAGTACTTC. As protein: CASSPATVHEQYF.

The CDR3 reads CASLSRSSGNTIYF. CDR3 in DNA: TGTGCCAGCCTTAGCAGGAGCTCTGGAAACACCATATATTTT. The V call is TRBV19, the J call TRBJ1-3; no clear D gene. This CDR3 region has 14 residues. The V gene lost 9 bases and the J gene lost 0 bases, with 12 bases spanning the gap. Germline CDR1 LNHDA, CDR2 SQIVND (reference sequence).

The V and J genes are TRBV11-3 and TRBJ2-3, with TRBD2 matching over 8 bases. The CDR3 is made up of 17 amino acids. Germline V gene sequence: CDR1 SGHNT, CDR2 YENEEA. V lost 1 base and J lost 6; bases outside the gene matches: 12. CDR3 sequence: CASSLGLAGEIPDTQYF. The CDR3 bases are TGTGCCAGCAGCTTAGGGCTAGCGGGTGAGATTCCTGATACGCAGTATTTT.

The rearrangement links TRBV7-9 to TRBJ1-5; no definite D call. CDR1 and CDR2 (germline): SEHNR, FQNEAQ (reference sequence). The CDR3 has 15 residues. V was clipped by 1 base and J by 2 bases, with 9 bases between them. The CDR3, as DNA: TGTGCCAGCAGCTTAGGAGCTGGGGGCAATCAGCCCCAGCATTTT. Its translation: CASSLGAGGNQPQHF.

The rearrangement joins TRBV7-9 to TRBJ1-1; tentatively, D is TRBD1 (5 bases). The CDR3 loop spans 14 amino acids. Per the germline V gene, CDR1 is SEHNR and CDR2 is FQNEAQ (reference sequence). With 7 bases removed from V and 1 base from J, the gap between germline ends came to 13 bases. The CDR3 sequence is CASTSWGTNTEAFF. The CDR3 DNA follows: TGTGCCAGCACCTCGTGGGGGACGAACACTGAAGCTTTCTTT.

The rearrangement links TRBV19 to TRBJ2-7; a weak D match, TRBD1 (5 bases). Germline V CDR1 and CDR2: LNHDA, SQIVND (reference sequence). The CDR3 contains 14 residues. V was trimmed by 10 bases and J by 1 base, leaving 17 bases between them. CDR3 sequence: CATKGFTGSYEQYF. CDR3 nucleotides: TGTGCCACCAAAGGTTTCACAGGATCCTACGAGCAGTACTTC.

V and J are TRBV5-1 and TRBJ2-4, with TRBD1 identical over 7 bases. The CDR3 loop spans 11 amino acids. Germline V CDR1 and CDR2: SGHRS, YFSETQ. V was clipped by 5 bases and J by 13 bases; unmatched bases: 6. The chain's CDR3 is CASRTGTEQYF. DNA of the CDR3: TGCGCCAGCAGAACGGGGACAGAACAGTACTTC.

V usage is TRBV28 and J usage is TRBJ2-4, with TRBD1 as a possible D gene (6 bases). The CDR3 extends over 14 amino acids. The germline V gene has CDR1 MDHEN and CDR2 SYDVKM. Between the trimmed V and J ends, which lost 5 bases and 10 bases, there was a span of 18 bases. CDR3: CASSPQGLGPIQYF. CDR3 sequence (DNA): TGTGCCAGCAGTCCTCAGGGGCTCGGTCCAATTCAGTACTTC.

This clone was counted once. The V call is TRBV28, the J call TRBJ2-5; TRBD2 matches 10 bases. CDR1 and CDR2 (germline): MDHEN, SYDVKM. V lost 4 bases to trimming and J lost 4 bases; unmatched junction nucleotides: 12. This CDR3 comprises 17 residues. The CDR3 here is CASSSSGRAMAGETQYF. In DNA, the CDR3 is TGTGCCAGCAGTTCCAGCGGGAGGGCCATGGCGGGAGAGACCCAGTACTTC.